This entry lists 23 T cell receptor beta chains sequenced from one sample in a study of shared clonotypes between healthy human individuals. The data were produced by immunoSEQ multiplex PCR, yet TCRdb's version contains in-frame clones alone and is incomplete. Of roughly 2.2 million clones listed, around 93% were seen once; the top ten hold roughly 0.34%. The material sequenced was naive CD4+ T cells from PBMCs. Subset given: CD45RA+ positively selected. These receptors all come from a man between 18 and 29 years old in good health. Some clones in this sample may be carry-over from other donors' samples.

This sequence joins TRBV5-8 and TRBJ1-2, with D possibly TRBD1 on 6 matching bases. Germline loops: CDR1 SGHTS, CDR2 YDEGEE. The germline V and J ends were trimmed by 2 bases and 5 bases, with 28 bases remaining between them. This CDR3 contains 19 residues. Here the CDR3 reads CASSLEVGTQLTAWYGYTF. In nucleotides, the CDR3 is TGTGCCAGCAGCTTAGAGGTTGGGACACAACTTACCGCATGGTATGGCTACACCTTC.

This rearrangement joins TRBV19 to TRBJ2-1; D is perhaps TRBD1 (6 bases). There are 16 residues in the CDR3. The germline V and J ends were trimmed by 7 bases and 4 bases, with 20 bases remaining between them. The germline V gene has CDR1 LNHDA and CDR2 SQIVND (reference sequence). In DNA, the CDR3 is TGTGCCAGTATGGGGCCTAGACAGGTAGGGTACAATGAGCAGTTCTTC. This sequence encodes CASMGPRQVGYNEQFF.

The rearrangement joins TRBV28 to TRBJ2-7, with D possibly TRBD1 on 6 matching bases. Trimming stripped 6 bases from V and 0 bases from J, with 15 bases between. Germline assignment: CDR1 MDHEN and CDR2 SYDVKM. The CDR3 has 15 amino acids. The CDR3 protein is CASSALPTGSYEQYF. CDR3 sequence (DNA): TGTGCCAGCAGCGCCCTACCGACAGGCTCCTACGAGCAGTACTTC. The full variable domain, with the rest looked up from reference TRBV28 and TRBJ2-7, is DVKVTQSSRYLVKRTGEKVFLECVQDMDHENMFWYRQDPGLGLRLIYFSYDVKMKEKGDIPEGYSVSREKKERFSLILESASTNQTSMYLCASSALPTGSYEQYFGPGTRLTVT.

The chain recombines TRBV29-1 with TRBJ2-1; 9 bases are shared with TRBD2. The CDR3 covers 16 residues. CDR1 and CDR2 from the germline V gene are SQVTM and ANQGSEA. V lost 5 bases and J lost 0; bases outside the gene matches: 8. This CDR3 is CSVRLAVLSSYNEQFF. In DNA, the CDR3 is TGCAGCGTTCGACTAGCGGTATTAAGCTCCTACAATGAGCAGTTCTTC.

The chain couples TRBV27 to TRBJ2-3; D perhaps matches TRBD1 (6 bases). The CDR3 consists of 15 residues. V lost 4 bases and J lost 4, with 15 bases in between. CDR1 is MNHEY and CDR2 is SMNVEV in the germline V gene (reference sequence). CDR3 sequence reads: CASSSYRVSADTQYF. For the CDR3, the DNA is TGTGCCAGCAGTTCTTACAGGGTGAGCGCAGATACGCAGTATTTT.

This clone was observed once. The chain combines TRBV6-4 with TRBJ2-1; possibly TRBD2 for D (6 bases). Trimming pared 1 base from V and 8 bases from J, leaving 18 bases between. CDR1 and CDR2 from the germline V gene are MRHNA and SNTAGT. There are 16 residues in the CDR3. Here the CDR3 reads CASSDWVTRSPDEQFF. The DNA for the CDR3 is TGTGCCAGCAGTGACTGGGTGACTAGGTCTCCGGATGAGCAGTTCTTC.

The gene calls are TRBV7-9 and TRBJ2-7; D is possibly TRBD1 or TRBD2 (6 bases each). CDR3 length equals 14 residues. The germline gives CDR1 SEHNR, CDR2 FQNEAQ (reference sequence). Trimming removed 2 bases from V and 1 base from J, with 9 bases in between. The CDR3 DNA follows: TGTGCCAGCAGCTTAAGAGGGGGGTCCTACGAGCAGTACTTC. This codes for CASSLRGGSYEQYF.

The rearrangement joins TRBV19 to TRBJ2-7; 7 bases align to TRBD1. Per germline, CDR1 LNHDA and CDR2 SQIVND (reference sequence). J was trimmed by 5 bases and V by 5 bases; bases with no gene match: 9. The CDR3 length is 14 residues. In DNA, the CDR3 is TGTGCCAGTAGTTCTTGGACAGGCAATAACGAGCAGTACTTC. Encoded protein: CASSSWTGNNEQYF.

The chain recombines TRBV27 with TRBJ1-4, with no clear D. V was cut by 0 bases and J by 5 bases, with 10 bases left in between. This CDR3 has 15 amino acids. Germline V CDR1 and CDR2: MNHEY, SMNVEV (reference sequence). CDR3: CASSLSWARNEKLFF. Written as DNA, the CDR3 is TGTGCCAGCAGTTTATCATGGGCGAGGAATGAAAAACTGTTTTTT. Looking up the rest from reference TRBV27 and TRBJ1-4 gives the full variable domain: EAQVTQNPRYLITVTGKKLTVTCSQNMNHEYMSWYRQDPGLGLRQIYYSMNVEVTDKGDVPEGYKVSRKEKRNFPLILESPSPNQTSLYFCASSLSWARNEKLFFGSGTQLSVL.

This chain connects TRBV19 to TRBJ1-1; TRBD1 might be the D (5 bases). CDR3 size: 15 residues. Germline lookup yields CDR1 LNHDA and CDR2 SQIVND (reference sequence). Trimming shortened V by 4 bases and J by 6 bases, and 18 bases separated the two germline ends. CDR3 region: CASSTWTFGVAEAFF. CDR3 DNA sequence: TGTGCCAGTAGTACATGGACATTCGGAGTCGCTGAAGCTTTCTTT.

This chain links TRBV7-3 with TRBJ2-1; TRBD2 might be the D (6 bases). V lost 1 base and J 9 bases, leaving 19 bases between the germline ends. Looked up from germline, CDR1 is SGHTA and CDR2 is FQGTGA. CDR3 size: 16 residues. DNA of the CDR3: TGTGCCAGCAGCTTAAGATTCTCGGCCGTCGGGGGTGAGCAGTTCTTC. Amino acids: CASSLRFSAVGGEQFF.

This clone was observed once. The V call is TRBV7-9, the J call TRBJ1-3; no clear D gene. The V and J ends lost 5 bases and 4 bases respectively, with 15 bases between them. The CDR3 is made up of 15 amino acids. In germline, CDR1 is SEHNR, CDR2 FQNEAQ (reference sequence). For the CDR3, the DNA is TGTGCCAGCAGCCCCACCCGGACGGACGGAAACACCATATATTTT. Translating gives CASSPTRTDGNTIYF.

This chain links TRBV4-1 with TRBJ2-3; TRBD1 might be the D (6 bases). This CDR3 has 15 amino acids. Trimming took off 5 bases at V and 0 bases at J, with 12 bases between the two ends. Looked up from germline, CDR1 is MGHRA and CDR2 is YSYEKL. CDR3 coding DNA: TGCGCCAGCAGCGCCCGGGACAAGAGCACAGATACGCAGTATTTT. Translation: CASSARDKSTDTQYF.

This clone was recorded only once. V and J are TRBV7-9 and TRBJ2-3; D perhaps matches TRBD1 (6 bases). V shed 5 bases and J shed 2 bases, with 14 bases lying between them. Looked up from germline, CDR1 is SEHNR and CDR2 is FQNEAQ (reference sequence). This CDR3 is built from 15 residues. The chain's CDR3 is CASSDNRDYTDTQYF. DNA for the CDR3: TGTGCCAGCAGCGACAACAGGGATTACACAGATACGCAGTATTTT.

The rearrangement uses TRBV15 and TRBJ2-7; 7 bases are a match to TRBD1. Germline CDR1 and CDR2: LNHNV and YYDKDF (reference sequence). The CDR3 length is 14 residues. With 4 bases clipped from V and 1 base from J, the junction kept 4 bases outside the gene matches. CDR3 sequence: CATSIRQGSYEQYF. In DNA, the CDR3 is TGTGCCACCAGCATCAGACAGGGTTCCTACGAGCAGTACTTC.

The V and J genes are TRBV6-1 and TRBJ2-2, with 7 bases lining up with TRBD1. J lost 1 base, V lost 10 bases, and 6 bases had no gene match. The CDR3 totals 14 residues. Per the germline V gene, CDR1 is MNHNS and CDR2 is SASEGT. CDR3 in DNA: TGTGCCACCACAGGGGCCCAGAACACCGGGGAGCTGTTTTTT. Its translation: CATTGAQNTGELFF.

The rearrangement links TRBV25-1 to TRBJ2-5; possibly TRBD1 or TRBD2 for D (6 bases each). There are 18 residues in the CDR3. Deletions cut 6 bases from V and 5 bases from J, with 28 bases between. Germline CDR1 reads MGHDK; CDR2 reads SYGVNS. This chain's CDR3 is CASRSTRGELIGKETQYF. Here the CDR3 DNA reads TGTGCCAGCAGGTCCACGAGGGGGGAACTAATCGGGAAGGAGACCCAGTACTTC.

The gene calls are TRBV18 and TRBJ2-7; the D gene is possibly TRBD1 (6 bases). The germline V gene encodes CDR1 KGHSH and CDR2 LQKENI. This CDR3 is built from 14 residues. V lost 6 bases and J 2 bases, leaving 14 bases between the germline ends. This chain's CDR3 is CASSAETGPYEQYF. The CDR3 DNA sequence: TGTGCCAGCTCGGCAGAGACAGGCCCCTACGAGCAGTACTTC.

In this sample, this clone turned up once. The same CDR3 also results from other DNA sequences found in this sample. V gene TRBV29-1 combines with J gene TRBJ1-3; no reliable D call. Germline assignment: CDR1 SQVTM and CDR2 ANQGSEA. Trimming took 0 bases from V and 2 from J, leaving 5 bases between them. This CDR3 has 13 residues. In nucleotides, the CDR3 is TGCAGCGTTGAAGAGGGAGCTGGAAACACCATATATTTT. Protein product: CSVEEGAGNTIYF.

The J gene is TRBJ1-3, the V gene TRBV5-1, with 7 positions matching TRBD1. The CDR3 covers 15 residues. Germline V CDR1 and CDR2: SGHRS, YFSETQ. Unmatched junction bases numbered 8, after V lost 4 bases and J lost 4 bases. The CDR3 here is CASSVEGARGNTIYF. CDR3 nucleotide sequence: TGCGCCAGCAGCGTCGAGGGGGCGCGAGGAAACACCATATATTTT.

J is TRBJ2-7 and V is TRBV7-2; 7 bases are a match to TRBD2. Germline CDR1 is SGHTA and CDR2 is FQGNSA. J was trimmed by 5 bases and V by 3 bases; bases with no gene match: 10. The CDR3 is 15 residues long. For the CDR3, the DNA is TGTGCCAGCAGCTTCGGCGGGAGCGGATACAACGAGCAGTACTTC. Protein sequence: CASSFGGSGYNEQYF.

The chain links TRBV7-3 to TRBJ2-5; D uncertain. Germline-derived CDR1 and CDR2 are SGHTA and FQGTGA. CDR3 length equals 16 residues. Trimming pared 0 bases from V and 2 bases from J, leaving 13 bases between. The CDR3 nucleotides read TGTGCCAGCAGCTTAACGGGAACTGCAATACAAGAGACCCAGTACTTC. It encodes CASSLTGTAIQETQYF.

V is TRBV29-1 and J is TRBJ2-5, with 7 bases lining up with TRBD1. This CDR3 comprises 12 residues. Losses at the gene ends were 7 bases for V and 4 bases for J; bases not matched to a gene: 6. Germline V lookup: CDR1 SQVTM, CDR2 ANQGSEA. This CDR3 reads CSGSQGIETQYF. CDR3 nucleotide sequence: TGCAGCGGCTCACAGGGGATAGAGACCCAGTACTTC.